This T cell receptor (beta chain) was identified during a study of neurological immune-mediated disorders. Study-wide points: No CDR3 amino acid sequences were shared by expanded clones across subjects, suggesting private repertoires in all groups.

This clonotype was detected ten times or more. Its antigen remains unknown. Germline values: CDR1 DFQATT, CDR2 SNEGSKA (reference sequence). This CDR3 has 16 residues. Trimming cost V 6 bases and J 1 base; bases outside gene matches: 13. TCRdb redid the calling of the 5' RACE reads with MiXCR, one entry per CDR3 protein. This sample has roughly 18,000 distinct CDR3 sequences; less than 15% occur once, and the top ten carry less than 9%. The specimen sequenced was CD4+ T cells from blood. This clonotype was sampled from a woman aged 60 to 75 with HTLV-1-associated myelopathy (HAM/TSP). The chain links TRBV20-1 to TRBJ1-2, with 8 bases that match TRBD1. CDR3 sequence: CSAPPTDRGGNYGYTF. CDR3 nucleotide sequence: TGCAGTGCCCCCCCCACAGACAGGGGTGGTAACTATGGCTACACCTTC.